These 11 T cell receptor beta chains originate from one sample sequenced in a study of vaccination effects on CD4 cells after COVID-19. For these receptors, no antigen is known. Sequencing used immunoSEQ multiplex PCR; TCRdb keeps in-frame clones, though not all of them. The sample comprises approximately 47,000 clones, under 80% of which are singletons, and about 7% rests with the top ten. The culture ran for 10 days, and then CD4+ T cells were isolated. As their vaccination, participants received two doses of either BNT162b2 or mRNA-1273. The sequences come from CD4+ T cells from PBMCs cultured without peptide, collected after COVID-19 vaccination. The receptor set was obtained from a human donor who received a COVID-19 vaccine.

The CDR3 here is CASSLVGLAGEETQYF. The CDR3 region has the DNA TGTGCCAGCAGCTTAGTTGGACTAGCGGGGGAAGAGACCCAGTACTTC. This chain connects TRBV7-2 to TRBJ2-5; 13 bases are a match to TRBD2. From germline, CDR1 is SGHTA and CDR2 FQGNSA. Germline trimming cut 1 base from V and 3 bases from J; bases unmatched to any gene: 2. The CDR3 extends over 16 amino acids.

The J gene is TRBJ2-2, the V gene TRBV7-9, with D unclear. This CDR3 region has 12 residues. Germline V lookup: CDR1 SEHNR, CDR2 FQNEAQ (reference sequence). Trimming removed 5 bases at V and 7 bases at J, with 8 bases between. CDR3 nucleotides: TGTGCCAGCAGCCCGGTGGTCGGGGAGCTGTTTTTT. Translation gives CASSPVVGELFF. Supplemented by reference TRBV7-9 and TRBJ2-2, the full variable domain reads DTGVSQNPRHKITKRGQNVTFRCDPISEHNRLYWYRQTLGQGPEFLTYFQNEAQLEKSRLLSDRFSAERPKGSFSTLEIQRTEQGDSAMYLCASSPVVGELFFGEGSRLTVL.

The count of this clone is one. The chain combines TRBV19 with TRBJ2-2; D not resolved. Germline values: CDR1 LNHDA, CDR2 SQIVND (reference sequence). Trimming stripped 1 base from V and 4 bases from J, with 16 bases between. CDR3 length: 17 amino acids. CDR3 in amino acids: CASSIGPQTLATGELFF. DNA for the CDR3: TGTGCCAGTAGTATAGGCCCCCAGACCTTGGCCACCGGGGAGCTGTTTTTT.

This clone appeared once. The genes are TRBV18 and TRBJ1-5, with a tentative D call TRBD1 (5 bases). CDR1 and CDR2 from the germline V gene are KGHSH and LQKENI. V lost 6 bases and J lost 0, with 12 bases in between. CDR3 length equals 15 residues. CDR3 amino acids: CASSAGTYSNQPQHF. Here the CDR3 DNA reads TGTGCCAGCTCGGCAGGGACTTATAGCAATCAGCCCCAGCATTTT.

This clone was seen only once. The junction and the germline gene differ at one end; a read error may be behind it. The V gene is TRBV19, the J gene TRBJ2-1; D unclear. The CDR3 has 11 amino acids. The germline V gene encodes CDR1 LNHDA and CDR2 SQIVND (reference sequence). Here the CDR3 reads CASTSFNEQFF. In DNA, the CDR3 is TGTGCCAGTACCTCCTTCAATGAGCAGTTCTTC. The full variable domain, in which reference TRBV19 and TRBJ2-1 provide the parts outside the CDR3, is DGGITQSPKYLFRKEGQNVTLSCEQNLNHDAMYWYRQDPGQGLRLIYYSQIVNDFQKGDIAEGYSVSREKKESFPLTVTSAQKNPTAFYLCASTSFNEQFFGPGTRLTVL.

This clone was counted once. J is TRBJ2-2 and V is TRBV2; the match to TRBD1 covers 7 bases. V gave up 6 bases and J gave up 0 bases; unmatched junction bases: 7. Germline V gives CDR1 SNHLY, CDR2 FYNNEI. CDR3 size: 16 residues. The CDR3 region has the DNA TGTGCCAGCAGCCCCCCCGGGACAGCGAACACCGGGGAGCTGTTTTTT. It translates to CASSPPGTANTGELFF. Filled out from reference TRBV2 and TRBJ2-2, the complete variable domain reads EPEVTQTPSHQVTQMGQEVILRCVPISNHLYFYWYRQILGQKVEFLVSFYNNEISEKSEIFDDQFSVERPDGSNFTLKIRSTKLEDSAMYFCASSPPGTANTGELFFGEGSRLTVL.

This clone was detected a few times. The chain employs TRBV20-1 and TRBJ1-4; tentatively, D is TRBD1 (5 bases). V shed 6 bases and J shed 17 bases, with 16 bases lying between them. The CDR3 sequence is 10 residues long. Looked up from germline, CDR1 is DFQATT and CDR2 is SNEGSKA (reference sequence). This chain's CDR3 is CSARDSSDFF. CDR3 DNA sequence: TGCAGTGCCCGAGACAGCAGCGATTTTTTT.

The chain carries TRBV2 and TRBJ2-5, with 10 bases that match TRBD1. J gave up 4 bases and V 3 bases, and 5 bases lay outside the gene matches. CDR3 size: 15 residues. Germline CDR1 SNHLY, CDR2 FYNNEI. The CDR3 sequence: CASSERDRGPETQYF. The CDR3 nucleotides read TGTGCCAGCAGTGAGCGTGACAGGGGGCCAGAGACCCAGTACTTC.

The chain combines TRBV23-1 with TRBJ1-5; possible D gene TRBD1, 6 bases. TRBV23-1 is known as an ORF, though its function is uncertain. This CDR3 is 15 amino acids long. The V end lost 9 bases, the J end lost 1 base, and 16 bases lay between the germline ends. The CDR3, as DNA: TGCGCCAGGAAAATGGGGGGGGCGAGCAATCAGCCCCAGCATTTT. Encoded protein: CARKMGGASNQPQHF.

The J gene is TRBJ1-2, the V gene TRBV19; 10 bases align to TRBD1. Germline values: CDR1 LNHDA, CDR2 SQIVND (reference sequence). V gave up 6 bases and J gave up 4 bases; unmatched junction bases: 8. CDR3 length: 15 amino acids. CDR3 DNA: TGTGCCAGTAGCCCAGACAGGGGGCGATCCTATGGCTACACCTTC. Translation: CASSPDRGRSYGYTF. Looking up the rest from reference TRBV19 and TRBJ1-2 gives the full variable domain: DGGITQSPKYLFRKEGQNVTLSCEQNLNHDAMYWYRQDPGQGLRLIYYSQIVNDFQKGDIAEGYSVSREKKESFPLTVTSAQKNPTAFYLCASSPDRGRSYGYTFGSGTRLTVV.

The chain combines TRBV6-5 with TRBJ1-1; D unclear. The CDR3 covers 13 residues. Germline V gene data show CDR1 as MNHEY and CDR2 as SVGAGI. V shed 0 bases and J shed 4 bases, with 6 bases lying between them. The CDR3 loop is CASSYSRSTEAFF. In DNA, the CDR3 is TGTGCCAGCAGTTACTCGCGGAGCACTGAAGCTTTCTTT.